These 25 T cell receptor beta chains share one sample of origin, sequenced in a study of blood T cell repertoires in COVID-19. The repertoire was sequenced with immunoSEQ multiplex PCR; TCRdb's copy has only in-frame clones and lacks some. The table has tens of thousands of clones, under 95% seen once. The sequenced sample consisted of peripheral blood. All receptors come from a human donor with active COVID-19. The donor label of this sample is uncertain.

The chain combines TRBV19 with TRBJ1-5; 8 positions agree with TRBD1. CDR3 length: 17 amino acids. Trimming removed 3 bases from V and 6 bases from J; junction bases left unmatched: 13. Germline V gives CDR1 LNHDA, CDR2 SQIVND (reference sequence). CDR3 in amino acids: CASSMFAAGGDFQPQHF. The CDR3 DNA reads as TGTGCCAGTAGTATGTTTGCGGCAGGGGGCGATTTTCAGCCCCAGCATTTT.

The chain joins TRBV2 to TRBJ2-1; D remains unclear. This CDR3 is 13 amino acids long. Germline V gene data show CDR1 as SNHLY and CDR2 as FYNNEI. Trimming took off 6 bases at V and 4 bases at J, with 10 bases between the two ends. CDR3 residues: CASRDGSYNEQFF. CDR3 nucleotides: TGTGCCAGCAGAGACGGGTCGTACAATGAGCAGTTCTTC.

CDR3 loop: CASRVGQTNTEAFF. The CDR3, as DNA: TGTGCCAGTAGGGTTGGACAGACGAACACTGAAGCTTTCTTT. The chain links TRBV19 to TRBJ1-1, with D tentatively TRBD1 (6 bases). The CDR3 has 14 residues. Between the trimmed V and J ends, which lost 6 bases and 1 base, there was a span of 12 bases. Per germline, CDR1 LNHDA and CDR2 SQIVND (reference sequence).

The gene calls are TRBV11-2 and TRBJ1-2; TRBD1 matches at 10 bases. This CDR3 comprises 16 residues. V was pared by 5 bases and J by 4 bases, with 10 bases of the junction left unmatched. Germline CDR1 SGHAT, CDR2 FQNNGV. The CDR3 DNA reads TGTGCCAGCAGCCCCGTGACAGGGGGCGATGCCTATGGCTACACCTTC. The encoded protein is CASSPVTGGDAYGYTF. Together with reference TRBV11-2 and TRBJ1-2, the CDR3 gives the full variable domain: EAGVAQSPRYKIIEKRQSVAFWCNPISGHATLYWYQQILGQGPKLLIQFQNNGVVDDSQLPKDRFSAERLKGVDSTLKIQPAKLEDSAVYLCASSPVTGGDAYGYTFGSGTRLTVV.

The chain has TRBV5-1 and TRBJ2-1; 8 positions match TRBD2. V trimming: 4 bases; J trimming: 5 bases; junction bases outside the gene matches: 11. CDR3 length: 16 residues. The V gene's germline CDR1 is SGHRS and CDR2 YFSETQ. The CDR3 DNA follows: TGCGCCAGCAGCCCTGACGGGGGGGCGTTAAACAATGAGCAGTTCTTC. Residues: CASSPDGGALNNEQFF.

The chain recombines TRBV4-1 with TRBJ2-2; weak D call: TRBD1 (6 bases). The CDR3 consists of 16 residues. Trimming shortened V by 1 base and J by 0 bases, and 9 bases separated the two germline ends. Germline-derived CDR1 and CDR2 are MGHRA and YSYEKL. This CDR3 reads CASSQVSGANTGELFF. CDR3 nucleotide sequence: TGCGCCAGCAGCCAAGTGTCAGGGGCGAACACCGGGGAGCTGTTTTTT.

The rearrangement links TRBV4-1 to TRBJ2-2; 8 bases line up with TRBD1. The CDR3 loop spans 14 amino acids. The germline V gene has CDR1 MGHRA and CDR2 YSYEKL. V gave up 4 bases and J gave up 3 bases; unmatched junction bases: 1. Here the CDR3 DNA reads TGCGCCAGCAGCCCGGACAGGGACACCGGGGAGCTGTTTTTT. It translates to CASSPDRDTGELFF.

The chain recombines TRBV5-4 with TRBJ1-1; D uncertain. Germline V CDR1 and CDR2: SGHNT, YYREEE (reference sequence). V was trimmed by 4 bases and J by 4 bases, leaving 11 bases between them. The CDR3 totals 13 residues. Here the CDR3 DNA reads TGTGCCAGCAGCCCCTCCCCTCTCACTGAAGCTTTCTTT. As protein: CASSPSPLTEAFF.

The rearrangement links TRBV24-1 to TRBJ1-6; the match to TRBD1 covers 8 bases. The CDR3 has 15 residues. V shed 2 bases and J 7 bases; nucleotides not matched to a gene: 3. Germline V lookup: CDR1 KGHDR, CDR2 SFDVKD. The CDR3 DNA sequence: TGTGCCACCAGTGATTCACAGGGGGTAAATTCACCCCTCCACTTT. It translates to CATSDSQGVNSPLHF.

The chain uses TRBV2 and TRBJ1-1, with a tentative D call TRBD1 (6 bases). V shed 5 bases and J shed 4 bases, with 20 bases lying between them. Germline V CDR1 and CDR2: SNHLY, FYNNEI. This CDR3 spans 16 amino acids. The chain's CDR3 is CASSPFFGRGTTEAFF. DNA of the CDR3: TGTGCCAGCAGTCCCTTCTTCGGGAGGGGGACCACTGAAGCTTTCTTT.

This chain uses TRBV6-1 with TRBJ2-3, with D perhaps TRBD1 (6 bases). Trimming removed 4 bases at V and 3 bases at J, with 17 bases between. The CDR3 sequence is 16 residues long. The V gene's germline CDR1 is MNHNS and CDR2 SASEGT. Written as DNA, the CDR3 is TGTGCCAGCAGTGTATTTGGGGCAGGGGTGACAGATACGCAGTATTTT. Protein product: CASSVFGAGVTDTQYF.

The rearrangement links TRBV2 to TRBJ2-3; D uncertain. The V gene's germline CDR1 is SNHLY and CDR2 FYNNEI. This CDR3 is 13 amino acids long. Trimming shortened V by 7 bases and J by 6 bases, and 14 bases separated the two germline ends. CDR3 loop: CASTTDVLDTQYF. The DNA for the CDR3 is TGTGCCAGCACAACTGATGTCCTCGATACGCAGTATTTT.

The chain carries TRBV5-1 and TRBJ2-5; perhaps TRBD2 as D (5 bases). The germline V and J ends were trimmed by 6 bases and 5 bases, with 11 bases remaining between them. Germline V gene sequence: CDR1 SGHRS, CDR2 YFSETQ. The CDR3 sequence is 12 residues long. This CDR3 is CASNSGSETQYF. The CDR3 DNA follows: TGCGCCAGCAACTCGGGGTCGGAGACCCAGTACTTC.

The CDR3 bases are TGTGCCAGCAGCTTAGGGGCTGTGAACACTGAAGCTTTCTTT. It codes for CASSLGAVNTEAFF. This sequence joins TRBV11-2 and TRBJ1-1; no firm D call. Germline CDR1 and CDR2: SGHAT and FQNNGV. This CDR3 has 14 amino acids. Trimming left V 1 base short and J 0 bases short, with 6 bases between.

As DNA, the CDR3 is TGTGCCAGCAGCTTACAGGGGGCTTTGGGGTCCCGGAACTATGGCTACACCTTC. Protein: CASSLQGALGSRNYGYTF. This sequence joins TRBV7-2 and TRBJ1-2, with 8 bases matching TRBD1. The CDR3 is 18 residues long. V shed 2 bases and J 2 bases; nucleotides not matched to a gene: 13. Germline V gives CDR1 SGHTA, CDR2 FQGNSA.

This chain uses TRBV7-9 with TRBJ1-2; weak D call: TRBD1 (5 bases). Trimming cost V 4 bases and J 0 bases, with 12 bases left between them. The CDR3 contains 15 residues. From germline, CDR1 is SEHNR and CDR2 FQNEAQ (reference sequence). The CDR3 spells CASSSFDRPNYGYTF. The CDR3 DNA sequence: TGTGCCAGCAGCTCATTTGACAGACCTAACTATGGCTACACCTTC.

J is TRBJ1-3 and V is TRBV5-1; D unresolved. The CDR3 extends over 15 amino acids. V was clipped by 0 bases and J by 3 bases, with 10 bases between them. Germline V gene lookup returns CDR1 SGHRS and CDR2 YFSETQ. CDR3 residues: CASSLALSSGNTIYF. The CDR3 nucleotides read TGCGCCAGCAGCTTGGCCTTAAGTAGTGGAAACACCATATATTTT.

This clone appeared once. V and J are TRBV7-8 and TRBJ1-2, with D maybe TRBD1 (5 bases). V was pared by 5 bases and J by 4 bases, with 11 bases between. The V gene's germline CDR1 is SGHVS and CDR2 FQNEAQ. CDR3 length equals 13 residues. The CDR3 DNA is TGTGCCAGCAGCCCACATACAGGCTATGGCTACACCTTC. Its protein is CASSPHTGYGYTF.

For the CDR3, the DNA is TGTGCCAGCAGCTTTGAGGACAGGGGCACCTACGAGCAGTACTTC. Protein: CASSFEDRGTYEQYF. This chain connects TRBV7-9 to TRBJ2-7; 9 bases align to TRBD1. The CDR3 extends over 15 amino acids. J was trimmed by 2 bases and V by 3 bases; bases with no gene match: 5. Germline CDR1 is SEHNR and CDR2 is FQNEAQ (reference sequence). The whole variable domain, remainder taken from reference TRBV7-9 and TRBJ2-7, is DTGVSQNPRHKITKRGQNVTFRCDPISEHNRLYWYRQTLGQGPEFLTYFQNEAQLEKSRLLSDRFSAERPKGSFSTLEIQRTEQGDSAMYLCASSFEDRGTYEQYFGPGTRLTVT.

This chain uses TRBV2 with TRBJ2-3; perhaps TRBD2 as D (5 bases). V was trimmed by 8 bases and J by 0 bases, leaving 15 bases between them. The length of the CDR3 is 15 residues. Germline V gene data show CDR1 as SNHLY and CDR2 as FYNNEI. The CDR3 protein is CASSGRALSTDTQYF. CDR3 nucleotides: TGTGCCAGCTCCGGGCGGGCACTAAGCACAGATACGCAGTATTTT.

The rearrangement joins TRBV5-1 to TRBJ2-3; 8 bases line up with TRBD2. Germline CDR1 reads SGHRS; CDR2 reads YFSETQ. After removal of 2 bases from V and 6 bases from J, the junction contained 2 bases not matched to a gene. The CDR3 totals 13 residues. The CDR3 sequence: CASSLASGDTQYF. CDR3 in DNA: TGCGCCAGCAGCTTAGCTAGCGGGGATACGCAGTATTTT.

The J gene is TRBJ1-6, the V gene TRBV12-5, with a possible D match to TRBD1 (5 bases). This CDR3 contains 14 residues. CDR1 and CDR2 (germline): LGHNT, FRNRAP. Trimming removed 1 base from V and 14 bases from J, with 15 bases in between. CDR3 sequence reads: CASGLARPRGTLHF. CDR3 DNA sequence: TGTGCTAGTGGTTTGGCCCGGCCGCGGGGGACCCTCCACTTT.

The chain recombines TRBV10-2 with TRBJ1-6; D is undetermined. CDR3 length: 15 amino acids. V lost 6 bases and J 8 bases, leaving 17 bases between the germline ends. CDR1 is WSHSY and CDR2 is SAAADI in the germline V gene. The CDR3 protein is CASRMEDGEDSPLHF. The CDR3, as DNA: TGCGCCAGCAGAATGGAGGACGGGGAGGATTCACCCCTCCACTTT.

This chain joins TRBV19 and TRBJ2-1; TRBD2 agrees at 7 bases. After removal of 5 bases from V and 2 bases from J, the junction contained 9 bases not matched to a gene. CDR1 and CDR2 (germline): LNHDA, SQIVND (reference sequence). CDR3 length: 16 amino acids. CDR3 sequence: CASSPTAGETYNEQFF. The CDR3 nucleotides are TGTGCCAGTAGTCCGACGGCGGGGGAGACCTACAATGAGCAGTTCTTC.

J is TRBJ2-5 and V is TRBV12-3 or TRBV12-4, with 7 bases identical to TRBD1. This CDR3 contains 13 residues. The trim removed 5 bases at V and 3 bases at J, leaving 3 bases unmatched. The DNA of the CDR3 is TGTGCCAGCAGTAGGGGACAGAAAGAGACCCAGTACTTC. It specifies CASSRGQKETQYF.